The clone carrying this T cell receptor beta chain occurred a few times. As yet, its antigen is unknown. The data were obtained in a study of cytomegalovirus exposure and HLA in healthy donors. The study, taken as a whole, reports: TCR beta sequences reportedly predicted the HLA-A and HLA-B alleles of most subjects accurately.

PCR used 60 Vbeta primers and 13 Jbeta primers. Libraries were prepared by immunoSEQ multiplex PCR; TCRdb keeps only in-frame clonotypes and omits some of them. Among around 140,000 clones listed, about 74% were seen once. The sample was PBMCs. This receptor was identified in a middle-aged man in good health and CMV-seropositive.

The CDR3 loop reads CAWPGLAATDTQYF. The CDR3, as DNA: TGTGCCTGGCCGGGACTAGCGGCCACAGATACGCAGTATTTT. The chain carries TRBV2 and TRBJ2-3; 11 bases agree with TRBD2. Germline V gene data show CDR1 as SNHLY and CDR2 as FYNNEI. This CDR3 has 14 residues. V gave up 11 bases and J gave up 2 bases; unmatched junction bases: 6.